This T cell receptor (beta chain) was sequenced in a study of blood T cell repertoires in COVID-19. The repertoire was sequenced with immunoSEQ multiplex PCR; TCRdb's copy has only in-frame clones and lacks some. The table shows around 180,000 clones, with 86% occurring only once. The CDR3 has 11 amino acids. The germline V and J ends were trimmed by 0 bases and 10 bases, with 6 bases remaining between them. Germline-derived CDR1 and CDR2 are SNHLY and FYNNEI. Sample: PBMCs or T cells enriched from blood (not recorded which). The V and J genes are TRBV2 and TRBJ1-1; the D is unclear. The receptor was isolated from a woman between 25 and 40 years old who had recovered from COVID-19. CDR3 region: CASSEAFSAFF. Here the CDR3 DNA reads TGTGCCAGCAGTGAAGCCTTTTCAGCTTTCTTT.